This TCR beta chain was profiled in a study of early T cells in non-severe SARS-CoV-2 infection. On this clonotype itself: Its antigen is not identified.

The ends were cut back, 5 bases at V and 4 bases at J, with 11 bases in the middle. Germline V gene data show CDR1 as SGHTA and CDR2 as FQGTGA. CDR3 length: 14 amino acids. Study results and limitations: Private and CD4 specificities were missed by VDJdb matching, which favored anti-spike CD8 responses.

The library protocol tagged individual cDNA molecules with unique molecular identifiers. TCRdb called the 5' RACE reads again in MiXCR, with one record for every CDR3 protein. Found here are around 57,000 distinct CDR3 sequences, roughly 8% of them singletons; the top ten hold about a tenth. This rearrangement joins TRBV7-3 to TRBJ2-2; no reliable D call. The receptor was isolated from an adult who was a healthcare worker with PCR-confirmed SARS-CoV-2 infection or an uninfected control (not recorded which). The sequencing input was whole blood. CDR3 in DNA: TGTGCCAGCAGCCCCTCGTTGAGCACCGGGGAGCTGTTTTTT. Its translation is CASSPSLSTGELFF.